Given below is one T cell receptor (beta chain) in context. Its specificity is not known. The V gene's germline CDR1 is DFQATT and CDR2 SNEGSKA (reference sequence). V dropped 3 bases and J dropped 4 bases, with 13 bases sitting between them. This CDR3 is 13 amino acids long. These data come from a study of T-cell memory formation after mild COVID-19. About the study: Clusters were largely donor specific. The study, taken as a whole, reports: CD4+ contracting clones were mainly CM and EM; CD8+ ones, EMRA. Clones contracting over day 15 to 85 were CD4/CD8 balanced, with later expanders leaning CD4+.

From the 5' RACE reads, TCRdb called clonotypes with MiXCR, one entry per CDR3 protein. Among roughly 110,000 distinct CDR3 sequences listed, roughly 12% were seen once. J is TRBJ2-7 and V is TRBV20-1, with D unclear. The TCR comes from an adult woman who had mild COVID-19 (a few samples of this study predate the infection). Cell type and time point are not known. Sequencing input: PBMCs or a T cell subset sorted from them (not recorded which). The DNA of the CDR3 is TGCAGTGCTAGGCGGCCCCAAGGGTACGAGCAGTACTTC. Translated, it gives CSARRPQGYEQYF.